These 16 T cell receptor beta chains share one sample of origin, sequenced in a study of blood T cell repertoires in COVID-19. The method was immunoSEQ multiplex PCR; TCRdb's version includes in-frame clones alone and lacks a portion of them. The sample lists roughly 250,000 clones; nearly 90% were seen once. Sequences were obtained from peripheral blood. The receptors were gathered from a woman in her forties who had recovered from COVID-19.

The V gene is TRBV6-1, the J gene TRBJ1-6, with 9 positions matching TRBD1. Germline V gene data show CDR1 as MNHNS and CDR2 as SASEGT. V trimming: 4 bases; J trimming: 4 bases; junction bases outside the gene matches: 11. CDR3 length equals 18 residues. CDR3 residues: CASSAPVMTGGYNSPLHF. The CDR3 coding sequence is TGTGCCAGCAGTGCACCTGTAATGACAGGGGGGTATAATTCACCCCTCCACTTT.

This chain joins TRBV11-2 and TRBJ2-1; 7 bases match TRBD2. Germline values: CDR1 SGHAT, CDR2 FQNNGV. The CDR3 totals 16 residues. V shed 2 bases, J shed 5 bases, and the junction held 9 bases outside the gene matches. The CDR3 loop is CASSLRRAGNDNEQFF. DNA for the CDR3: TGTGCCAGCAGCTTAAGGCGAGCGGGGAATGACAATGAGCAGTTCTTC. The complete variable domain, with remaining parts taken from reference TRBV11-2 and TRBJ2-1, reads EAGVAQSPRYKIIEKRQSVAFWCNPISGHATLYWYQQILGQGPKLLIQFQNNGVVDDSQLPKDRFSAERLKGVDSTLKIQPAKLEDSAVYLCASSLRRAGNDNEQFFGPGTRLTVL.

The rearrangement joins TRBV2 to TRBJ1-5; 8 bases map to TRBD1. The V segment lost 3 bases and the J segment 7 bases; nucleotides outside the gene matches: 5. The CDR3 loop spans 14 amino acids. Germline V gene data show CDR1 as SNHLY and CDR2 as FYNNEI. The CDR3 DNA reads TGTGCCAGCAGTGACTGGACAGGGAGACAGCCCCAGCATTTT. The encoded protein is CASSDWTGRQPQHF. Based on the CDR3 plus reference TRBV2 and TRBJ1-5, the full variable domain is EPEVTQTPSHQVTQMGQEVILRCVPISNHLYFYWYRQILGQKVEFLVSFYNNEISEKSEIFDDQFSVERPDGSNFTLKIRSTKLEDSAMYFCASSDWTGRQPQHFGDGTRLSIL.

This clone was counted a single time. V gene TRBV4-3 combines with J gene TRBJ2-7; 11 bases align to TRBD2. With 3 bases clipped from V and 7 bases from J, the junction kept 5 bases outside the gene matches. In germline, CDR1 is LGHNA, CDR2 YSLEER. CDR3 length: 14 residues. CDR3 coding DNA: TGCGCCAGCAGCCAGGGACTAGCGGACGGGGAGCAGTACTTC. Protein sequence: CASSQGLADGEQYF.

This chain connects TRBV27 to TRBJ2-1; 7 nucleotides align to TRBD2. J was trimmed by 5 bases and V by 3 bases; bases with no gene match: 7. The CDR3 sequence is 15 residues long. Germline CDR1 MNHEY, CDR2 SMNVEV (reference sequence). The CDR3 region has the DNA TGTGCCAGCAGTTTGTTAGCGGGTACCAACAATGAGCAGTTCTTC. As protein: CASSLLAGTNNEQFF.

This chain uses TRBV6-2 or TRBV6-3 with TRBJ2-7; 7 bases match TRBD1. J gave up 0 bases and V 4 bases, and 6 bases lay outside the gene matches. CDR3 length: 15 residues. The V gene's germline CDR1 is MNHEY and CDR2 SVGEGT. The CDR3 coding sequence is TGTGCCAGCAGTTCACCGACAGGGCTCTCCTACGAGCAGTACTTC. Translating it yields CASSSPTGLSYEQYF.

This chain uses TRBV5-1 with TRBJ2-2; 7 bases are a match to TRBD2. Unmatched junction bases numbered 4, after V lost 4 bases and J lost 4 bases. Germline V gene data show CDR1 as SGHRS and CDR2 as YFSETQ. The CDR3 loop spans 14 amino acids. The CDR3 DNA sequence: TGCGCCAGCAGCGCTAGCGGCGTCACCGGGGAGCTGTTTTTT. Translation gives CASSASGVTGELFF.

The gene calls are TRBV12-5 and TRBJ2-2; 9 positions agree with TRBD1. This CDR3 comprises 16 residues. V was pared by 6 bases and J by 4 bases, with 9 bases of the junction left unmatched. Germline CDR1 reads LGHNT; CDR2 reads FRNRAP. Written as DNA, the CDR3 is TGTGCTAGTGGCAACTACAGGGGGCGGGTCACCGGGGAGCTGTTTTTT. Residues: CASGNYRGRVTGELFF.

The chain combines TRBV14 with TRBJ2-5, with a tentative D call TRBD2 (6 bases). The V gene lost 3 bases and the J gene lost 7 bases, with 15 bases spanning the gap. Germline loops: CDR1 SGHDN, CDR2 FVKESK. The CDR3 is made up of 14 amino acids. As DNA, the CDR3 is TGTGCCAGCAGCCAGACGGGGTGGAGGGGGACCCAGTACTTC. It specifies CASSQTGWRGTQYF.

The chain uses TRBV28 and TRBJ1-3; 8 bases are a match to TRBD1. The germline gives CDR1 MDHEN, CDR2 SYDVKM. V gave up 8 bases and J gave up 1 base; unmatched junction bases: 4. CDR3 size: 14 residues. The CDR3 loop reads CASCRGLSGNTIYF. As DNA, the CDR3 is TGTGCCAGCTGCAGGGGGCTATCTGGAAACACCATATATTTT.

This clone was seen only a few times. The CDR3 coding sequence is TGTGCCAGCAGCTTATTTCCAGGGGATTCCTACGAGCAGTACTTC. Its translation is CASSLFPGDSYEQYF. The V gene is TRBV7-6, the J gene TRBJ2-7; the D gene is possibly TRBD1 (6 bases). The V end lost 2 bases, the J end lost 1 base, and 12 bases lay between the germline ends. This CDR3 region has 15 residues. From germline, CDR1 is SGHVS and CDR2 FNYEAQ.

The chain joins TRBV28 to TRBJ2-7; 9 bases match TRBD1. CDR3 size: 18 residues. The V and J ends lost 3 bases and 2 bases, in that order; junction bases with no gene match: 14. The germline V gene has CDR1 MDHEN and CDR2 SYDVKM. This CDR3 is CASSFSGAPGTGPYEQYF. As DNA, the CDR3 is TGTGCCAGCAGTTTCTCCGGGGCCCCCGGGACAGGGCCCTACGAGCAGTACTTC.

V usage is TRBV4-2 and J usage is TRBJ2-1; 14 nucleotides match TRBD2. CDR1 and CDR2 from the germline V gene are LGHNA and YNFKEQ. This CDR3 is 16 amino acids long. V gave up 3 bases and J gave up 16 bases; unmatched junction bases: 14. The CDR3 is CASSHLIGTSGSYQFF. The CDR3 DNA reads TGTGCCAGCAGCCACCTCATAGGGACTAGCGGGAGCTATCAATTCTTC.

The rearrangement links TRBV5-4 to TRBJ2-7; D is possibly TRBD1 (6 bases). CDR1 and CDR2 (germline): SGHNT, YYREEE (reference sequence). The CDR3 has 17 residues. The V and J ends lost 0 bases and 0 bases respectively, with 16 bases between them. CDR3 nucleotide sequence: TGTGCCAGCAGCTTGGGCGCAGGGGACGGACTCTCCTACGAGCAGTACTTC. This encodes CASSLGAGDGLSYEQYF.

The CDR3 region has the DNA TGTGCCAGCAGCTTAGTGGGGGGGCCGAGGCAAGAGACCCAGTACTTC. It is translated as CASSLVGGPRQETQYF. J is TRBJ2-5 and V is TRBV7-2; a weak D match, TRBD2 (7 bases). Trimming took off 1 base at V and 2 bases at J, with 14 bases between the two ends. The CDR3 spans 16 residues. Germline V CDR1 and CDR2: SGHTA, FQGNSA.

The chain links TRBV6-2 or TRBV6-3 to TRBJ2-1; TRBD2 agrees at 11 bases. Unmatched junction bases numbered 8, after V lost 1 base and J lost 3 bases. The CDR3 loop spans 18 amino acids. Germline V lookup: CDR1 MNHEY, CDR2 SVGEGT. In DNA, the CDR3 is TGTGCCAGCAGTTACTGGAAGAAGGGGACTAGCGGCTACAATGAGCAGTTCTTC. This encodes CASSYWKKGTSGYNEQFF.